This T cell receptor beta chain comes out of a study of blood T cell repertoires in COVID-19. Study as a whole: The United States, Italy and Spain supplied acute and convalescent COVID-19 samples. PBMCs, B-cell-depleted T cells, or T cells were the source of the cDNA or gDNA that made up the material.

In the original analysis: Nucleated cell counts were estimated from reference gene primer amplification. The table came from immunoSEQ multiplex PCR; TCRdb's copy has only in-frame clones and leaves some out. V, J and clone size are taken as reported in that table, and D and trimming were inferred from the DNA itself. Here the sample spans 180,000 or so clones, 85% being singletons. In germline, CDR1 is DFQATT, CDR2 SNEGSKA (reference sequence). The CDR3 contains 14 residues. V lost 5 bases to trimming and J lost 5 bases; unmatched junction nucleotides: 4. This chain links TRBV20-1 with TRBJ2-1; 12 nucleotides align to TRBD2. This receptor was obtained from a woman between 55 and 75 years old with acute or convalescent COVID-19. The sequencing input was peripheral blood. CDR3 DNA sequence: TGCAGTGCTCGTGGGACTAGCGGGCACAATGAGCAGTTCTTC. Protein: CSARGTSGHNEQFF.